The source of this TCR beta chain is a study of T-cell reconstitution after alpha-beta-depleted transplantation in children. General study points: Newly produced T cells mostly provided counts and TCRbeta diversity after one year, as hyperexpanded clones declined. Recipient T cells and thymic progenitors that survived were the source of the high TCRbeta diversity seen at day 60 in some patients. Several hundred expanded graft clones reportedly were the source of alpha-beta T cells about two months after transplant.

During its preparation, the TCRbeta library received unique molecular identifiers. TCRdb re-called the PCR reads with MiXCR, one entry per CDR3 protein. The data contain more than 4,500 distinct CDR3 sequences, roughly 24% of them singletons. V was clipped by 5 bases and J by 8 bases, with 15 bases between them. The CDR3 has 12 residues. Germline CDR1 SQVTM, CDR2 ANQGSEA. As for this clonotype: Its antigen is not known.

This sample comprised PBMCs, mostly from graft donor cells, obtained 60 days after TCRalphabeta/CD19-depleted stem cell transplant. The chain is built from TRBV29-1 and TRBJ1-2; no reliable D call. The receptor's source is a male patient between 2 and 10 years old who had a stem cell transplant for acute lymphoblastic leukemia, so the T cells may come from the graft donor. CDR3 amino acids: CSVSLRPGGYTF. The CDR3 DNA sequence: TGCAGCGTTTCACTCCGTCCCGGCGGCTACACCTTC.